The present entry profiles one T cell receptor beta chain with its context. Antigen specificity is unknown. The CDR3 covers 14 residues. V shed 5 bases and J shed 3 bases, with 16 bases lying between them. Germline assignment: CDR1 DFQATT and CDR2 SNEGSKA (reference sequence). These data are taken from a study of T-cell memory formation after mild COVID-19. For the study at large: Most TCR clusters belonged to a single donor.

One entry per CDR3 protein results from TCRdb running MiXCR on the 5' RACE reads. The sample consists of under 600,000 distinct CDR3 sequences, about 22% of them appearing once. Study results and limitations: That cross-reactive memory joined was suggested by some responding clones appearing in pre-infection memory.

Sequenced material: PBMCs or a T cell subset sorted from them (not recorded which). This TCR was recovered from an adult woman who had mild COVID-19 (a few samples of this study predate the infection). Cell type and time point are not known. The V and J genes are TRBV20-1 and TRBJ1-1; tentatively, D is TRBD1 (5 bases). The CDR3 loop is CSALGGPRYTEAFF. In nucleotides, the CDR3 is TGCAGTGCTCTGGGGGGACCCCGCTACACTGAAGCTTTCTTT.